This passage covers 14 T cell receptor beta chains from one sample sequenced in a study of control samples from healthy donors and cancer patients (dated by TCRdb to the early 2020s). Libraries came from the immunoSEQ multiplex PCR assay. TCRdb mirrors the immuneACCESS table, restricted to in-frame sequences. Some clones are absent from its copies; in checked studies, under half trace to an unresolved V gene, and the reason for the others is unknown. The sample yields 60,000 to 85,000 clones; 85% to 95% were counted once. More than 5% of the sample is in the top ten clones. Sequencing was carried out using blood. The receptors come from a woman aged 55-69 years in good health.

The chain recombines TRBV4-2 with TRBJ2-1, with a weak D call TRBD2 (6 bases). The germline V gene encodes CDR1 LGHNA and CDR2 YNFKEQ. This CDR3 comprises 14 residues. V was pared by 4 bases and J by 12 bases, with 19 bases between. The CDR3 DNA reads TGTGCCAGCAGCCCCCAGAGGGCTAGCGTCCTGCAGTTCTTC. Amino acids: CASSPQRASVLQFF.

The chain joins TRBV28 to TRBJ2-7; 8 bases match TRBD1. V shed 7 bases, J shed 1 base, and the junction held 3 bases outside the gene matches. CDR1 and CDR2 (germline): MDHEN, SYDVKM. The CDR3 is 13 amino acids. This chain's CDR3 is CASTGTGSYEQYF. CDR3 DNA sequence: TGTGCCAGCACCGGGACAGGATCCTACGAGCAGTACTTC. Filled out from reference TRBV28 and TRBJ2-7, the complete variable domain reads DVKVTQSSRYLVKRTGEKVFLECVQDMDHENMFWYRQDPGLGLRLIYFSYDVKMKEKGDIPEGYSVSREKKERFSLILESASTNQTSMYLCASTGTGSYEQYFGPGTRLTVT.

J is TRBJ2-3 and V is TRBV15; no clear D gene. Trimming removed 0 bases from V and 5 bases from J, with 12 bases in between. Germline-derived CDR1 and CDR2 are LNHNV and YYDKDF (reference sequence). This CDR3 has 15 residues. CDR3 protein: CATSRDPTAGDTQYF. CDR3 DNA: TGTGCCACCAGCAGAGATCCTACGGCAGGAGATACGCAGTATTTT.

This sequence joins TRBV28 and TRBJ2-5; TRBD1 matches 7 bases. In germline, CDR1 is MDHEN, CDR2 SYDVKM. This CDR3 is 14 amino acids long. V lost 5 bases to trimming and J lost 3 bases; unmatched junction nucleotides: 6. The DNA for the CDR3 is TGTGCCAGCAGTGCGACAGGGTTGAAAGAGACCCAGTACTTC. Encoded protein: CASSATGLKETQYF.

The genes are TRBV5-4 and TRBJ2-3, with unresolved D. This CDR3 spans 14 amino acids. Between the trimmed V and J ends, which lost 4 bases and 2 bases, there was a span of 11 bases. CDR1 SGHNT and CDR2 YYREEE come from the germline V gene (reference sequence). In DNA, the CDR3 is TGTGCCAGCAGCCATACTACGATCACAGATACGCAGTATTTT. This encodes CASSHTTITDTQYF.

The J gene is TRBJ1-4, the V gene TRBV9, with a weak D call TRBD1 (5 bases). The CDR3 consists of 16 residues. Germline V gives CDR1 SGDLS, CDR2 YYNGEE. V shed 0 bases and J shed 6 bases, with 15 bases lying between them. CDR3 DNA: TGTGCCAGCAGCGTAGGGGTGGGGGAACTCGATGAAAAACTGTTTTTT. This encodes CASSVGVGELDEKLFF.

The J gene is TRBJ1-1, the V gene TRBV7-2, with D maybe TRBD1 (5 bases). This CDR3 spans 14 amino acids. CDR1 is SGHTA, CDR2 FQGNSA, per germline. Trimming took 6 bases from V and 2 from J, leaving 13 bases between them. CDR3 DNA sequence: TGTGCCAGCAGAAAAGCGGACACCAACACTGAAGCTTTCTTT. Its protein product is CASRKADTNTEAFF.

The J gene is TRBJ1-2, the V gene TRBV4-1, with 7 bases that match TRBD1. Germline V gene sequence: CDR1 MGHRA, CDR2 YSYEKL. V trimming: 1 base; J trimming: 8 bases; junction bases outside the gene matches: 4. The CDR3 covers 13 residues. CDR3 in amino acids: CASSQAGGGGYTF. Here the CDR3 DNA reads TGCGCCAGCAGCCAAGCGGGAGGGGGCGGCTACACCTTC.

This chain joins TRBV28 and TRBJ1-5; 8 nucleotides align to TRBD1. The V segment lost 6 bases and the J segment 7 bases; nucleotides outside the gene matches: 14. The CDR3 runs 16 residues. Per the germline V gene, CDR1 is MDHEN and CDR2 is SYDVKM. Here the CDR3 DNA reads TGTGCCAGCAGCCCCTATCCCGGACAGGGCCACCAGCCCCAGCATTTT. Its protein is CASSPYPGQGHQPQHF.

This clone was counted a single time. In nucleotides, the CDR3 is TGTGCCAGCAGCCGATCGACAGGGAACACTGAAGCTTTCTTT. Its protein product is CASSRSTGNTEAFF. The chain couples TRBV7-9 to TRBJ1-1, with D possibly being TRBD1 (6 bases). This CDR3 region has 14 residues. The V end lost 5 bases, the J end lost 1 base, and 11 bases lay between the germline ends. Germline CDR1 and CDR2: SEHNR and FQNEAQ (reference sequence).

The V and J genes are TRBV5-4 and TRBJ1-2; maybe TRBD1 (6 bases). Germline loops: CDR1 SGHNT, CDR2 YYREEE (reference sequence). V lost 4 bases to trimming and J lost 2 bases, with 9 bases between them. The CDR3 spans 13 residues. Written as DNA, the CDR3 is TGTGCCAGCAGCGAGACAGGCAACTATGGCTACACCTTC. Translated: CASSETGNYGYTF.

The chain is built from TRBV20-1 and TRBJ1-2, with D unresolved. This CDR3 is built from 10 residues. CDR1 DFQATT and CDR2 SNEGSKA come from the germline V gene (reference sequence). V lost 6 bases and J 5 bases, leaving 7 bases between the germline ends. This CDR3 is CSARAYGYTF. The CDR3, as DNA: TGCAGTGCCCGCGCTTATGGCTACACCTTC.

The chain combines TRBV6-2 or TRBV6-3 with TRBJ2-2; D perhaps matches TRBD2 (5 bases). CDR3 length equals 17 residues. V lost 3 bases, J lost 1 base, and 15 bases lay in between. The germline V gene has CDR1 MNHEY and CDR2 SVGEGT. CDR3 DNA sequence: TGTGCCAGCAGTTATCGCGGGCGATCGAAGAACACCGGGGAGCTGTTTTTT. This gives the protein CASSYRGRSKNTGELFF.

This chain uses TRBV3-1 (or the pseudogene TRBV3-2) with TRBJ2-5; perhaps TRBD2 as D (5 bases). The CDR3 is 16 amino acids. V dropped 4 bases and J dropped 0 bases, with 15 bases sitting between them. Looked up from germline, CDR1 is LGHDT and CDR2 is YNNKEL (reference sequence). The CDR3 bases are TGTGCCAGCAGCCCGGCCCAGCGGTCGTACCAAGAGACCCAGTACTTC. This sequence encodes CASSPAQRSYQETQYF.